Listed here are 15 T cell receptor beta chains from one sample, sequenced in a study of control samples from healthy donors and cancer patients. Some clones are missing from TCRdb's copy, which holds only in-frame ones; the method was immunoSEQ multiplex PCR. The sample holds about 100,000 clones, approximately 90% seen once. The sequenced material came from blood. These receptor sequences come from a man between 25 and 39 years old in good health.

CDR3 DNA: TGTGCCAGCAGTGAGTTAAACAGGGATTACGAGCAGTACGTC. This encodes CASSELNRDYEQYV. This chain uses TRBV6-1 with TRBJ2-7; possibly TRBD1 for D (6 bases). The CDR3 is 14 residues long. Trimming took off 3 bases at V and 4 bases at J, with 13 bases between the two ends. Per germline, CDR1 MNHNS and CDR2 SASEGT.

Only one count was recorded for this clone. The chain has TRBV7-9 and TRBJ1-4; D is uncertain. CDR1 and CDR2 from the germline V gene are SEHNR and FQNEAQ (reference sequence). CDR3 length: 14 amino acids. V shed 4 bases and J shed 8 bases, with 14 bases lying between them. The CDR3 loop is CASSSTSGVEKLFF. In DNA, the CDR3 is TGTGCCAGCAGCTCGACCTCGGGCGTGGAAAAACTGTTTTTT.

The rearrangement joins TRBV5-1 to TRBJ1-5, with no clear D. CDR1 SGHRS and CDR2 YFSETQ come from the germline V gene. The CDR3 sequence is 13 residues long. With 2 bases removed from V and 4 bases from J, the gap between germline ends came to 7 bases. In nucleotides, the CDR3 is TGCGCCAGCAGCTTTGCGGGGAATCAGCCCCAGCATTTT. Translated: CASSFAGNQPQHF.

The CDR3 reads CASSQDLKSYEQYF. CDR3 bases: TGTGCCAGCAGCCAAGATTTAAAGTCCTACGAGCAGTACTTC. The rearrangement links TRBV14 to TRBJ2-7; D is unresolved. Germline V gives CDR1 SGHDN, CDR2 FVKESK. V was trimmed by 0 bases and J by 1 base, leaving 7 bases between them. This CDR3 is 14 amino acids long. The variable domain in full, with the rest retrieved from reference TRBV14 and TRBJ2-7, is EAGVTQFPSHSVIEKGQTVTLRCDPISGHDNLYWYRRVMGKEIKFLLHFVKESKQDESGMPNNRFLAERTGGTYSTLKVQPAELEDSGVYFCASSQDLKSYEQYFGPGTRLTVT.

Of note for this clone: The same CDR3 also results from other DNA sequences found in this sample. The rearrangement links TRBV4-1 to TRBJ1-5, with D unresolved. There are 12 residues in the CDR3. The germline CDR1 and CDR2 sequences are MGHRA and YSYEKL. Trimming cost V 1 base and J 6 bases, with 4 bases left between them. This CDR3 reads CASSQGGQPQHF. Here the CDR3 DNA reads TGCGCCAGCAGCCAAGGAGGTCAGCCCCAGCATTTT.

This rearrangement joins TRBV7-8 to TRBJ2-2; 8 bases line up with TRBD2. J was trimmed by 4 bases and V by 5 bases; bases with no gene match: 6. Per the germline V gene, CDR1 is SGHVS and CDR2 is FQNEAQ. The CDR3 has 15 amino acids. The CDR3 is CASSREGLVTGELFF. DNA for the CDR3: TGTGCCAGCAGCCGGGAGGGCCTTGTCACCGGGGAGCTGTTTTTT.

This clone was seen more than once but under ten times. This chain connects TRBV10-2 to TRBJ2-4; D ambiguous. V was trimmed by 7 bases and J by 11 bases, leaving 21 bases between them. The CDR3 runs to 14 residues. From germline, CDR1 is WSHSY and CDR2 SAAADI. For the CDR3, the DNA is TGCGCCAGCAAAGCTGAGGTGTTACAAGCGTTTCAGTACTTC. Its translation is CASKAEVLQAFQYF.

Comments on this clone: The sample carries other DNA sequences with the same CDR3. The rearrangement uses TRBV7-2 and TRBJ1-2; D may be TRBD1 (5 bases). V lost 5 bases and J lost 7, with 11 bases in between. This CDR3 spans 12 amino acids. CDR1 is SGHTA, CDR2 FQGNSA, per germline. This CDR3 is CASSPGGVGYTF. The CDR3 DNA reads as TGTGCCAGCAGCCCCGGAGGGGTTGGCTACACCTTC.

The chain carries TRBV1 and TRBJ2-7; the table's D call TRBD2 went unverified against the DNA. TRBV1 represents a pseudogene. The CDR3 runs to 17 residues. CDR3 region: CTSSQALAGWRSYEQYF. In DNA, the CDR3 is TGCACCAGCAGCCAAGCACTAGCGGGATGGAGGTCCTACGAGCAGTACTTC.

The CDR3, as DNA: TGTGCCAGCAGCCTGGGCGGCGGGTTTGGCACCGGGGAGCTGTTTTTT. Protein product: CASSLGGGFGTGELFF. The chain has TRBV3-1 (or the pseudogene TRBV3-2) and TRBJ2-2, with D possibly matching TRBD2 (5 bases). Germline CDR1 and CDR2: LGHDT and YNNKEL (reference sequence). V shed 4 bases and J shed 4 bases, with 16 bases lying between them. The CDR3 extends over 16 amino acids.

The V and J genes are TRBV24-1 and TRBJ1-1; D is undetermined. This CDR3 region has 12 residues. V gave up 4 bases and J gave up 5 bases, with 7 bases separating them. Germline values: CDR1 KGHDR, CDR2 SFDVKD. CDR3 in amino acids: CATSDPGTEAFF. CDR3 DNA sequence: TGTGCCACCAGTGACCCGGGAACTGAAGCTTTCTTT.

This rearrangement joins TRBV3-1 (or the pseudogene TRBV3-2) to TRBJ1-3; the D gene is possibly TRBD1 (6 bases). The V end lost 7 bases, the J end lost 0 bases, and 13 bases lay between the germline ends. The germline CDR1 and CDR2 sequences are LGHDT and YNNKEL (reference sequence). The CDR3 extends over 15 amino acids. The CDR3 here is CASMRGGVSGNTIYF. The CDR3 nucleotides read TGTGCCAGCATGAGGGGGGGAGTCTCTGGAAACACCATATATTTT.

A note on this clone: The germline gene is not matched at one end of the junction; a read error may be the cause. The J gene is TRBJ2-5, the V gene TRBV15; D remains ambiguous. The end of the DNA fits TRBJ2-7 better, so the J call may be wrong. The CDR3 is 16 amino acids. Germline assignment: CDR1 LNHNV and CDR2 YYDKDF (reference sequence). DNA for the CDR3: TGTACCACCAGCAGAGATTTGAAGGGATCGGCTTACGAGCAGTACTTC. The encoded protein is CTTSRDLKGSAYEQYF.

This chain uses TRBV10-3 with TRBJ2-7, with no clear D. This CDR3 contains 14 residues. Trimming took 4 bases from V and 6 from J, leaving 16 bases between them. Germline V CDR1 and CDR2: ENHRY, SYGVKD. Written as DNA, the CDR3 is TGTGCCATCAGTGCAAGACCACCCGAGATCGAGCAGTACTTC. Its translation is CAISARPPEIEQYF.

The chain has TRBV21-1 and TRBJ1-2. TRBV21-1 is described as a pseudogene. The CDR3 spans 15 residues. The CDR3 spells CASSNAGRYNYGYTF. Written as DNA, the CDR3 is TGTGCCAGCAGCAACGCCGGACGATATAACTATGGCTACACCTTC.